Each of the 9 T cell receptor beta chains below was sequenced from the same sample in a study of shared clonotypes between healthy human individuals. TCRdb's table, derived via immunoSEQ multiplex PCR, lists solely in-frame clones and lacks some. Here the sample spans about 610,000 clones, approximately 96% being singletons. Cells designated naive CD8 were CD45RO-negative and were positively selected for CCR7, with terminally differentiated effector memory CD45RA+ cells excluded. Sequenced material: naive CD8+ T cells sorted from blood. Receptor source: a woman aged 30 to 39 in good health.

This clone showed up just once. One end of the junction is discordant with germline, which a read error may explain. Distinct nucleotide sequences in the sample also encode this CDR3. The chain employs TRBV19 and TRBJ2-7, with 10 bases lining up with TRBD1. This CDR3 contains 14 residues. Germline V CDR1 and CDR2: LNHDA, SQIVND (reference sequence). CDR3 nucleotide sequence: TGTGCCAGTAGCTCGACAGGGGGCCCATACGAGCAGTACTTT. It is translated as CASSSTGGPYEQYF.

The V and J genes are TRBV15 and TRBJ2-7; 7 bases line up with TRBD1. V shed 7 bases, J shed 0 bases, and the junction held 6 bases outside the gene matches. Germline V lookup: CDR1 LNHNV, CDR2 YYDKDF (reference sequence). The CDR3 has 14 amino acids. CDR3 coding DNA: TGTGCCACCAAGACGGACAGGAACTCCTACGAGCAGTACTTC. Translation: CATKTDRNSYEQYF.

The rearrangement joins TRBV29-1 to TRBJ2-7; the match to TRBD2 covers 8 bases. V was pared by 4 bases and J by 0 bases, with 5 bases of the junction left unmatched. Germline CDR1 reads SQVTM; CDR2 reads ANQGSEA. This CDR3 is 14 amino acids long. This CDR3 is CSVVASGFSYEQYF. The CDR3, as DNA: TGCAGCGTTGTGGCTAGCGGGTTCTCCTACGAGCAGTACTTC.

The table lists this clone with a few counts. The CDR3 here is CASSLYRNGYTF. The CDR3 region has the DNA TGTGCCAGCAGTTTATATCGGAATGGCTACACCTTC. The genes are TRBV28 and TRBJ1-2; D gene uncertain. Per the germline V gene, CDR1 is MDHEN and CDR2 is SYDVKM. Trimming took 1 base from V and 6 from J, leaving 6 bases between them. The length of the CDR3 is 12 residues.

The rearrangement uses TRBV27 and TRBJ1-2, with 10 bases that match TRBD1. This CDR3 contains 13 residues. The junction had 6 bases not matched to a gene; V was cut back by 6 bases and J by 8 bases. Per germline, CDR1 MNHEY and CDR2 SMNVEV (reference sequence). CDR3: CASSWDRGGGYTF. The CDR3 DNA sequence: TGTGCCAGCAGCTGGGACAGGGGTGGGGGCTACACCTTC.

The chain couples TRBV11-1 to TRBJ2-5; 7 bases are shared with TRBD2. The J call may be incorrect, as the DNA end agrees better with TRBJ2-7. The CDR3 consists of 14 residues. Germline V gene data show CDR1 as SGHAT and CDR2 as FQDESV (reference sequence). CDR3 residues: CASTRAGNPYEQYF. Here the CDR3 DNA reads TGTGCCAGCACCAGAGCGGGAAACCCCTACGAGCAGTACTTC.

The chain combines TRBV14 with TRBJ2-3, with 8 positions matching TRBD2. V gave up 4 bases and J gave up 3 bases; unmatched junction bases: 9. Germline CDR1 and CDR2: SGHDN and FVKESK. The CDR3 loop spans 16 amino acids. The CDR3 DNA sequence: TGTGCCAGCAGCCTAATCGAAGCGGGAGAGACAGATACGCAGTATTTT. It specifies CASSLIEAGETDTQYF.

V is TRBV7-9 and J is TRBJ2-2; no clear D. Trimming cost V 4 bases and J 1 base, with 19 bases left between them. The germline V gene has CDR1 SEHNR and CDR2 FQNEAQ (reference sequence). CDR3 length: 18 amino acids. The CDR3 protein is CASSSLKVRLRNTGELFF. Here the CDR3 DNA reads TGTGCCAGCAGCTCATTAAAGGTTCGGTTGCGGAACACCGGGGAGCTGTTTTTT.

The CDR3 coding sequence is TGTGCCAGCAGTTTCCCGGGAGGAGCGAACACCGGGGAGCTGTTTTTT. Translation gives CASSFPGGANTGELFF. The chain has TRBV27 and TRBJ2-2; TRBD2 aligns across 7 bases. V trimming: 3 bases; J trimming: 0 bases; junction bases outside the gene matches: 4. The CDR3 runs 16 residues. Germline V lookup: CDR1 MNHEY, CDR2 SMNVEV (reference sequence).